A selection of T cell receptor beta chains follows, all from one sample in a study of Ad26.COV2.S vaccination and SARS-CoV-2 variants. Assay: immunoSEQ multiplex PCR; the TCRdb copy retains only in-frame clones and omits some. The table has around 300,000 clones, about 88% seen once; the top ten hold about 11%. Material: peripheral blood, obtained in a trial of Ad26.COV2.S vaccine versus placebo. The source is a person between 18 and 65 years old who received the Ad26.COV2.S COVID-19 vaccine or a placebo. Each CDR3 is given with its conserved first and last residue. The order of the fields is CDR3 length, V gene, D gene, clone size, J gene, CDR3 DNA, CDR3 protein. A D gene is named only where the DNA matches it firmly. Clone sizes are given selectively: once, few, many, or a class where the clone is expanded.

>14|TRBV27|NA|NA|TRBJ2-1
TGTGCCAGCAGCCGAAAGGAACAGCGTCGTGAGCAGTTCTTC
CASSRKEQRREQFF
>14|TRBV28|NA|NA|TRBJ1-6
TGTGCCAGCAGTTTGAGCAGGGGTGCTTCACCCCTCCACTTT
CASSLSRGASPLHF
>13|TRBV28|NA|NA|TRBJ2-2
TGTGCCAGCGGTCAGACGACCACCGGGGAGCTGTTTTTT
CASGQTTTGELFF
>14|TRBV2|NA|NA|TRBJ2-3
TGTGCCAGTTTCATAGTTGACGGCACAGATACGCAGTATTTT
CASFIVDGTDTQYF
>16|TRBV10-3|TRBD1|NA|TRBJ1-3
TGTGCCATCAGCAGGGACAGGGGGCTCGATGGAAACACCATATATTTT
CAISRDRGLDGNTIYF
>13|TRBV5-4|NA|NA|TRBJ2-1
TGTGCCAGCAGCTATCCTCCCTACAATGAGCAGTTCTTC
CASSYPPYNEQFF
>14|TRBV7-9|TRBD1|NA|TRBJ1-5
TGTGCCAGCAGCATTGACAGGGTAAATCAGCCCCAGCATTTT
CASSIDRVNQPQHF
>13|TRBV5-4|NA|once|TRBJ1-2
TGTGCCAGCAGCACGGGACAAGGGGTCGACTACACCTTC
CASSTGQGVDYTF
>12|TRBV19|NA|NA|TRBJ2-1
TGTGCCAGTAGTATCCAAGGTAGAGAGCAGTTCTTC
CASSIQGREQFF
>16|TRBV2|NA|NA|TRBJ1-3
TGTGCCAGCAGTGAAGAATCGGAGGGAACTGGAAACACCATATATTTT
CASSEESEGTGNTIYF
>19|TRBV5-1|TRBD2|NA|TRBJ2-5
TGCGCCAGCAGCTTTATTGCGGGACTAGCGGGGGGCCGGGGTGAGACCCAGTACTTC
CASSFIAGLAGGRGETQYF
>16|TRBV11-2|NA|NA|TRBJ2-1
TGTGCCAGCAGCCGAACTCAGGGGCCTTGGGGCAATGAGCAGTTCTTC
CASSRTQGPWGNEQFF
>13|TRBV7-9|TRBD2|once|TRBJ2-3
TGTGCCAGCGGAGCGGGGGGCACAGATACGCAGTATTTT
CASGAGGTDTQYF
>13|TRBV6-5|NA|NA|TRBJ2-3
TGTGCCAGCAGTTTGACTAGCACAGATACGCAGTATTTT
CASSLTSTDTQYF
>15|TRBV28|NA|NA|TRBJ1-5
TGTGCCAGCAGTTTCGGTGGAGCAGAATCTCCGCCCCAGCATTTT
CASSFGGAESPPQHF
>15|TRBV7-2|TRBD2|NA|TRBJ2-1
TGTGCCAGCAGCTTAGGACTAGCGGAATACAATGAGCAGTTCTTC
CASSLGLAEYNEQFF
>13|TRBV3-1/TRBV3-2|NA|NA|TRBJ1-1
TGTGCCAGCAGCCCAGACGGTAACACTGAAGCTTTCTTT
CASSPDGNTEAFF
>13|TRBV5-1|NA|NA|TRBJ2-1
TGCGCCAGCAGCGCGCTCCGGGGGTCCGAGCAGTTCTTC
CASSALRGSEQFF
>17|TRBV28|TRBD2|NA|TRBJ2-3
TGTGCCAGCAGCCCGCCCGGGACTAGCGAATTCACAGATACGCAGTATTTT
CASSPPGTSEFTDTQYF
>14|TRBV18|TRBD1|NA|TRBJ2-5
TGTGCCAGCTCGGCCGGGACAGGGGTAGAGACCCAGTACTTC
CASSAGTGVETQYF
>14|TRBV6-5|NA|NA|TRBJ1-6
TGTGCCAGCAGTTATCAGGGGCATAATTCACCCCTCCACTTT
CASSYQGHNSPLHF
>13|TRBV3-1/TRBV3-2|NA|NA|TRBJ1-2
TGTGCCAGCAGCCAACGACAGGCTTATGGCTACACCTTC
CASSQRQAYGYTF
>15|TRBV19|NA|NA|TRBJ2-7
TGTGCCAGCAAAACCGCTGCGGACCCATCCTACGAGCAGTACTTC
CASKTAADPSYEQYF
>14|TRBV5-1|TRBD2|NA|TRBJ2-7
TGCGCCAGCAGCCCAGTAGCGGGAGTGGGCGAGCAGTACTTC
CASSPVAGVGEQYF
>17|TRBV4-2|TRBD2|NA|TRBJ2-3
TGTGCCAGCAGCCAAGACGGCGGCGGGAGTGGCCCAGATACGCAGTATTTT
CASSQDGGGSGPDTQYF
>15|TRBV24-1|TRBD1|NA|TRBJ1-1
TGTGCCACCAGCCAGACAGGGAACATGAACACTGAAGCTTTCTTT
CATSQTGNMNTEAFF
>12|TRBV6-2/TRBV6-3|NA|NA|TRBJ1-3
TGTGCCAGCAGCCTGGGTGGAAACACCATATATTTT
CASSLGGNTIYF
>16|TRBV18|NA|NA|TRBJ1-6
TGTGCCAGCTCACCAATTGGGACAAAGGAGGGTTCACCCCTCCACTTT
CASSPIGTKEGSPLHF
>13|TRBV19|NA|NA|TRBJ2-7
TGTGCCAGTAGGGGGACACCGGGGATGGAGCAGTACTTC
CASRGTPGMEQYF
>12|TRBV29-1|TRBD1|once|TRBJ2-7
TGCAGCGTGATGCCAGGGGGCAACGAGCAGTACTTC
CSVMPGGNEQYF
>13|TRBV2|NA|NA|TRBJ2-3
TGTGCCAGCAGTGAACCCCCGCTTAGTACGCAGTATTTT
CASSEPPLSTQYF
>15|TRBV6-5|NA|once|TRBJ1-3
TGTGCCAGCAGTTCTTTGAAGGGCTCTGGAAACACCATATATTTT
CASSSLKGSGNTIYF
>12|TRBV12-3/TRBV12-4|NA|NA|TRBJ2-3
TGTGCCAGCAGTTCAATGGGGGGAACGCAGTATTTT
CASSSMGGTQYF
>14|TRBV6-6|NA|NA|TRBJ2-2
TGTGCCAGCAGACCAACAGGGATGGGCGGGGAGCTGTTTTTT
CASRPTGMGGELFF
>15|TRBV11-1|NA|NA|TRBJ2-2
TGTGCCAGCAGCTCTGGGATGGCGAACACCGGGGAGCTGTTTTTT
CASSSGMANTGELFF
>14|TRBV24-1|NA|NA|TRBJ1-2
TGTGCCACCAGTACAACAGGGATGGACTATGGCTACACCTTC
CATSTTGMDYGYTF
>12|TRBV30|NA|few|TRBJ2-7
TGTGCCTGGACAAGACGGGGCTACGAGCAGTACTTC
CAWTRRGYEQYF
>15|TRBV5-1|TRBD1|NA|TRBJ1-1
TGCGCCAGCAGCAGCCGGACAGGGGCGAACACTGAAGCTTTCTTT
CASSSRTGANTEAFF
>13|TRBV11-2|NA|NA|TRBJ1-2
TGTGCCAGCAGCTTAGGTCAATCCTATGGCTACACCTTC
CASSLGQSYGYTF
>15|TRBV28|NA|NA|TRBJ1-2
TGTGCCAGCAGTTTTGGGGGGGGACGTCTCTATGGCTACACCTTC
CASSFGGGRLYGYTF
>16|TRBV6-2/TRBV6-3|TRBD1|NA|TRBJ2-7
TGTGCCAGCACCCCCGTTCAGGGCAGGGGGCGGCGGGAGCAGTACTTC
CASTPVQGRGRREQYF
>15|TRBV30|TRBD2|NA|TRBJ2-6
TGTGCTTCCGCGGGAGGGCCTGCTGGGGCCAACGTCCTGACTTTC
CASAGGPAGANVLTF
>14|TRBV6-6|NA|once|TRBJ1-5
TGTGCCAGTAGCCAACACCCGAGCAATCAGCCCCAGCATTTT
CASSQHPSNQPQHF
>13|TRBV7-9|NA|NA|TRBJ1-1
TGTGCCAGCAGCTCCCCGGGAGACACTGAAGCTTTCTTT
CASSSPGDTEAFF
>16|TRBV6-1|TRBD2|NA|TRBJ2-1
TGTGCCAGCAGTGTCCTAGCGGGAGTGAGGAACAATGAGCAGTTCTTC
CASSVLAGVRNNEQFF
>15|TRBV3-1/TRBV3-2|NA|NA|TRBJ1-3
TGTGCCAGCAGCCAAGCAGGGGCCTCTGGAAACACCATATATTTT
CASSQAGASGNTIYF
>13|TRBV7-2|TRBD1|NA|TRBJ2-5
TGTGCCAGCAGCTTACAGGGGGCGGTCCCCCAGTACTTC
CASSLQGAVPQYF
>15|TRBV19|TRBD1|NA|TRBJ2-2
TGTGCCAGTAGATGGACAGGGGTCGACACCGGGGAGCTGTTTTTT
CASRWTGVDTGELFF
>15|TRBV7-9|TRBD1|NA|TRBJ2-5
TGTGCCAGCAGAGCAATACAGGGGTTGCGAGAGACCCAGTACTTC
CASRAIQGLRETQYF
>12|TRBV28|NA|once|TRBJ1-2
TGTGCCAGCAGCCTCGGGACTCTTGGCTACACCTTC
CASSLGTLGYTF
>16|TRBV24-1|TRBD1|NA|TRBJ1-2
TGTGCCACCAGTGACCCGGGGGACAGGGGGAACTATGGCTACACCTTC
CATSDPGDRGNYGYTF
>15|TRBV13|TRBD1|NA|TRBJ1-1
TGTGCCAGCAGCTTAGGCACAGGGGGGCACACTGAAGCTTTCTTT
CASSLGTGGHTEAFF
>14|TRBV7-2|NA|NA|TRBJ1-2
TGTGCCAGCAGCTCCAGGGTGGCGCGCTATGGCTACACCTTC
CASSSRVARYGYTF
>14|TRBV4-1|NA|NA|TRBJ2-7
TGCGCCAGCAGCCACGCCAACACGGGGTTCGAGCAGTACTTC
CASSHANTGFEQYF
>16|TRBV5-8|NA|NA|TRBJ2-3
TGTGCCAGCAGCTTCGGGACCCACGTGGGAACAGATACGCAGTATTTT
CASSFGTHVGTDTQYF
>11|TRBV5-5|NA|NA|TRBJ1-2
TGTGCCAGCAGCTTGGAAGGGATGGGCACCTTC
CASSLEGMGTF
>14|TRBV5-4|NA|NA|TRBJ1-1
TGTGCCAGCAGCCCCACTGGGACGAACACTGAAGCTTTCTTT
CASSPTGTNTEAFF
>16|TRBV4-1|TRBD2|NA|TRBJ2-1
TGCGCCAGCAGCCAAGATCTAGCGGGACCCAACAATGAGCAGTTCTTC
CASSQDLAGPNNEQFF